These T cell receptor beta chains were read from a single sample in a study of human thymus T cells. Generated by immunoSEQ multiplex PCR, the TCRdb table keeps only in-frame clones and is missing some. The data contain around 44,000 clones, nearly 95% of them singletons. Sequenced input: blood. These receptor sequences come from a boy younger than two with a congenital heart defect but otherwise immunologically healthy. Both conserved end residues are part of each CDR3. D genes are given only for firm matches.

len	d_gene	v_gene	j_gene	CDR3aa
14	TRBD2	TRBV19	TRBJ2-2	CASKERGYTGELFF
15	.	TRBV27	TRBJ2-3	CASSLSTKGLDTQYF
17	TRBD2	TRBV2	TRBJ2-1	CASSLGLAGGPYNEQFF
14	TRBD2	TRBV7-2	TRBJ2-2	CASSIDPGGGELFF
16	.	TRBV4-1	TRBJ1-2	CASSQDRGGANYGYTF
16	.	TRBV28	TRBJ2-7	CASSFMGTPSSYEQYF
13	TRBD1	TRBV28	TRBJ1-2	CASSLTGGYGYTF
12	.	TRBV9	TRBJ1-2	CASSPSTAGYTF
15	.	TRBV6-5	TRBJ1-6	CASSYSQGYNSPLHF
14	TRBD1	TRBV2	TRBJ2-1	CASQEDRGYNEQFF
13	.	TRBV5-1	TRBJ1-4	CASSLGHNEKLFF
14	.	TRBV28	TRBJ2-1	CASSGGGPYNEQFF
19	TRBD2	TRBV6-1	TRBJ2-2	CASSDIYAAGGPNTGELFF
14	TRBD1	TRBV5-1	TRBJ2-7	CASSTIQGAYEQYF
13	TRBD1	TRBV11-2	TRBJ1-1	CASSLTGGTEAFF
16	TRBD1	TRBV5-4	TRBJ2-2	CASSLGRQGSTGELFF
16	TRBD2	TRBV6-1	TRBJ2-3	CASSALGLAGRDTQYF
11	.	TRBV11-2	TRBJ2-7	CASSPAYEQYF
14	.	TRBV11-3	TRBJ2-7	CASSPYEEGYEQYF
14	.	TRBV4-3	TRBJ2-3	CASSQVFSKDTQYF
15	.	TRBV6-4	TRBJ1-1	CASSDVGKGGTEAFF
18	TRBD1	TRBV27	TRBJ1-1	CASSLWFRGRGRNTEAFF